This TCR beta chain came from a study of blood T cells in healthy people across ages. Findings of the study overall: Diversity of TCR beta correlated strongly with naive T cell percentage.

V was shortened by 0 bases and J by 2 bases, with 9 bases between the two germline ends. This CDR3 has 15 amino acids. The germline V gene has CDR1 LGHDT and CDR2 YNNKEL (reference sequence). A second about 6 to 12 cycle PCR used barcoded and J-beta primers. One entry per CDR3 protein results from TCRdb running MiXCR on the 5' RACE reads. This sample carries around 2 million distinct CDR3 sequences, 35% to 50% of them seen once, and the ten largest clones take more than 20%. Turning to this clonotype: The target antigen is unknown.

Per-sample PBMC isolation yielded at least 6.5 million cells. This clonotype was sampled from a human donor in good health. The chain is built from TRBV3-1 and TRBJ2-3, with D hard to call. Sequencing used blood. CDR3 in amino acids: CASSQDLTPTDTQYF. The DNA of the CDR3 is TGTGCCAGCAGCCAAGATCTGACACCCACAGATACGCAGTATTTT.